The count of the clone carrying this T cell receptor beta chain is one. Original analysis: Scientists estimated how many nucleated cells there were by amplifying reference gene primers. Produced via immunoSEQ multiplex PCR; TCRdb's table is partial and in-frame only. That table is the source of V, J and clone size, and D and trimming were worked out from the DNA. The table has around 200,000 clones, around 84% seen once. Germline CDR1 is MGHRA and CDR2 is YSYEKL. Trimming stripped 3 bases from V and 15 bases from J, with 12 bases between. The length of the CDR3 is 12 residues. These data originate in a study of blood T cell repertoires in COVID-19.

This TCR was sampled from a woman in her seventies with COVID-19, enrolled during active disease. Sequencing was performed on peripheral blood. This chain uses TRBV4-1 with TRBJ1-6, with D unresolved. CDR3 region: CASSQEVGSLHF. CDR3 DNA sequence: TGCGCCAGCAGCCAGGAGGTGGGGAGCCTCCACTTT.